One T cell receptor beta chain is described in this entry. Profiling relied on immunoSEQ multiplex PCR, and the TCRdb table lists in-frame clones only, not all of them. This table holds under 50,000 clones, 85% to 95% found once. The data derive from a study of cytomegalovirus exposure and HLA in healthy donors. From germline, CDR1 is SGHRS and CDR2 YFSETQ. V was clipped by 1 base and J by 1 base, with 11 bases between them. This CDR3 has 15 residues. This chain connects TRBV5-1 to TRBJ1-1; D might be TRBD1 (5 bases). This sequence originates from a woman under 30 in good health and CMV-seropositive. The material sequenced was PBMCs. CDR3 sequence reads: CASSLTGLGNTEAFF. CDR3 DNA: TGCGCCAGCAGCTTGACAGGCTTGGGGAACACTGAAGCTTTCTTT.